The entry that follows covers one T cell receptor beta chain sequence. Its antigen is still unknown. Relative to the germline gene, one junction end is altered; a read error may explain this. TCR beta VDJ combination and CDR3 sequence profiling used genomic DNA as the template. An Illumina HiSeq 2000 was used for TCR repertoire sequencing. Per the authors' processing: Repertoires were assessed using TRBV/TRBJ rearrangement plots, CDR3 size and DJ length profiles, and Simpson's diversity index. The most abundant DNA sequence in the deep sequencing data was defined as the immunodominant clone. CDR3 amino acid sequences were checked for sharing between subjects and were compared against published repertoires and the VDJdb database. The public reads were run again by TCRdb, first through fastp at Q25 and then through MiXCR, and only productive beta chains were kept. Each entry merges the rows of one CDR3 protein and shows their most common DNA and genes. The V and J calls were determined by TCRdb, not by the authors. This sample gives roughly 160,000 distinct CDR3 sequences in total; 71% of them show up just once. The ten largest clones represent 40% to 60% of the sample.

The data were taken from a study of CD8+CD57+ T cells in acquired aplastic anemia (dated by TCRdb to 2016 to 2019). For context, the study as a whole: DNA extracted from sorted CD4+ and CD8+ cells had a mean of about 3.2 ug, with a range of about 0.18 to 27.4 ug. CD8+CD57+ expansion was defined as frequency above the mean frequency observed in healthy subjects. The research as a whole found: Around 30 CD8+ CDR3 sequences were found in both patients and controls but appeared to be highly expressed in patients and within the immunodominant clones of the patients. Between patients and healthy controls, no significant difference in CD8+ Simpson's diversity was found (P=0.060).

Expansion of CD8+CD57+ cells had been shown by flow cytometry in the patients chosen for sequencing. Every patient had a diagnosis of severe acquired aplastic anemia based on International Study of Aplastic Anemia and Agranulocytosis and Camitta criteria. Patients had received no therapy at the time of blood sampling. The study deep-sequenced TCR repertoires of sorted CD4+ and CD8+ blood T cells from severe aplastic anemia patients and healthy subjects. Patients were enrolled in the USA under clinicaltrials.gov protocols 00001620, 01623167, 00001397, 00071045, 00081523 and 00961064. Ficoll-Paque density gradient centrifugation was used to isolate peripheral blood mononuclear cells. Before DNA was extracted, CD4+ and CD8+ T cells were sorted using either FACS or magnetic beads. The CDR3 sequence holds 18 residues, the cysteine and phenylalanine included. Only CDR3 DNA remains: 54 bases, in frame from the first base. CDR1 and CDR2 were assigned from the germline V gene as SGDLS and YYNGEE.

The source is a human donor with aplastic anemia. Sequences were obtained from sorted CD4+, CD8+, or CD8+CD57+ T cells (not recorded which) from PBMCs. The chain is encoded by TRBV9 joined to TRBJ2-1; 10 central bases correspond to TRBD1. CDR3 reads: CARSSPLGVGTGVNEQCF. The DNA is TGTGCCCGCAGCTCCCCTTTGGGCGTGGGGACAGGGGTCAATGAGCAGTGCTTC.